The sequence of this T cell receptor (beta chain) was determined in a study of shared clonotypes between healthy human individuals. HIV-negative, healthy adults without recent acute infections or vaccinations were the donors. Naive CD4+ cells were CD45RA-selected; the remaining cells were memory. Running of the assay took place at deep level. Sorted-subset replicate PCRs used around 200 ng of genomic DNA. This amount corresponded to approximately 30,000 T cell genomes. The protocol was immunoSEQ multiplex PCR, while the TCRdb copy is restricted to in-frame clones and leaves out a portion. Among more than 1,200,000 clones listed, less than 99% were seen once. Germline CDR1 reads SGHVS; CDR2 reads FQNEAQ. V was trimmed by 2 bases and J by 4 bases, leaving 5 bases between them. The CDR3 spans 12 residues.

The sequenced sample consisted of naive CD4+ T cells sorted from blood. The subset here: CD45RA+ positively selected. The TCR sequence derives from a young man in good health. The chain combines TRBV7-8 with TRBJ2-5; D remains unclear. The CDR3 loop reads CASSLKGETQYF. The CDR3 DNA sequence: TGTGCCAGCAGCTTAAAAGGAGAGACCCAGTACTTC.